Listed below are T cell receptor beta chains from one sample, sequenced in a study of spatial heterogeneity in lung cancer. Using its own MiXCR run on the 5' RACE reads, TCRdb lists one record per CDR3 protein. This table holds over 50,000 distinct CDR3 sequences, 6.3% found once. The sequencing here drew on PBMCs, taken at surgery. These receptors originate from a female donor with early-stage non-small cell lung cancer. CDR3s include the opening cysteine and the closing phenylalanine or tryptophan. Fields, in order: CDR3 DNA, CDR3 protein, D gene, J gene, V gene, clone size. The D gene is left open where the match is weak. The size field is filled for only some rows; it gives once, few, many or a size class.

cdr3_nt: TGTGCCAGCAGCCAAGGGGGAAGCTCCTACAATGAGCAGTTCTTC; cdr3_aa: CASSQGGSSYNEQFF; d_call: .; j_call: TRBJ2-1; v_call: TRBV7-9; clone_size: .
cdr3_nt: TGTGCCAGCAGCCCCTCCCTTATGAGCAATCAGCCCCAGCATTTT; cdr3_aa: CASSPSLMSNQPQHF; d_call: .; j_call: TRBJ1-5; v_call: TRBV6-5; clone_size: many
cdr3_nt: TGTGCCACCAGTGGGCGGTCGTCGGGAGGCCACTACGAGCAGTACTTC; cdr3_aa: CATSGRSSGGHYEQYF; d_call: TRBD2; j_call: TRBJ2-7; v_call: TRBV24-1; clone_size: many
cdr3_nt: TGCAGTGCTAGTCGGGACAGGAACACTGAAGCTTTCTTT; cdr3_aa: CSASRDRNTEAFF; d_call: TRBD1; j_call: TRBJ1-1; v_call: TRBV20-1; clone_size: few
cdr3_nt: TGTGCCACCAGCAGAGATGGGGCAGGGGGCCTAGCTGGCACAGATACGCAGTATTTT; cdr3_aa: CATSRDGAGGLAGTDTQYF; d_call: TRBD1; j_call: TRBJ2-3; v_call: TRBV15; clone_size: .
cdr3_nt: TGTGCCACCAGCAGAGATGGTGGGACTCTAACGCTTGGTCAGCCCCAGCATTTT; cdr3_aa: CATSRDGGTLTLGQPQHF; d_call: .; j_call: TRBJ1-5; v_call: TRBV15; clone_size: few
cdr3_nt: TGCGCCAGCAGCTTGGCCTTGACAGAATATGGCTACACCTTC; cdr3_aa: CASSLALTEYGYTF; d_call: .; j_call: TRBJ1-2; v_call: TRBV5-1; clone_size: many
cdr3_nt: TGTGCCAGCAGTCCACCGGGACAGGGTAATCAGCCCCAGCATTTT; cdr3_aa: CASSPPGQGNQPQHF; d_call: TRBD1; j_call: TRBJ1-5; v_call: TRBV28; clone_size: few
cdr3_nt: TGTGCCAGCACCCCGGGACAGGGGATTTCACCCCTCCACTTT; cdr3_aa: CASTPGQGISPLHF; d_call: TRBD1; j_call: TRBJ1-6; v_call: TRBV6-5; clone_size: many
cdr3_nt: TGTGCCAGCAGCTCTAGGACGGGGGCAGATACGCAGTATTTT; cdr3_aa: CASSSRTGADTQYF; d_call: .; j_call: TRBJ2-3; v_call: TRBV7-3; clone_size: many
cdr3_nt: TGTGCCAGCAGTTCCATGGGAGATTTAGGCACTGAAGCTTTCTTT; cdr3_aa: CASSSMGDLGTEAFF; d_call: .; j_call: TRBJ1-1; v_call: TRBV28; clone_size: many
cdr3_nt: TGTGCCAGCAGTGAAAATCGGCTTAGCCAGGAGACCCAGTACTTC; cdr3_aa: CASSENRLSQETQYF; d_call: .; j_call: TRBJ2-5; v_call: TRBV6-1; clone_size: many
cdr3_nt: TGTGCCATCAGTGATGGTAGGAGCTCTGGGGCCAACGTCCTGACTTTC; cdr3_aa: CAISDGRSSGANVLTF; d_call: .; j_call: TRBJ2-6; v_call: TRBV10-3; clone_size: many
cdr3_nt: TGTGCCAGCAGCTTAAACGGGAACACTGAAGCTTTCTTT; cdr3_aa: CASSLNGNTEAFF; d_call: .; j_call: TRBJ1-1; v_call: TRBV7-3; clone_size: many